This T cell receptor beta chain was sequenced for a study of T-cell memory formation after mild COVID-19. The CDR3 totals 14 residues. Germline CDR1 reads SGHDT; CDR2 reads YYEEEE. The V end lost 2 bases, the J end lost 6 bases, and 12 bases lay between the germline ends. One entry per CDR3 protein results from TCRdb running MiXCR on the 5' RACE reads. Of hundreds of thousands of distinct CDR3 sequences in the sample, 20% to 30% were seen once. This clonotype was detected a few times. The antigen is unknown. Findings and caveats of the study: Prior to infection, memory already included some responding clones, suggesting cross-reactive memory joined.

The chain has TRBV5-6 and TRBJ1-3; weak D call: TRBD1 (6 bases). This receptor was identified in an adult woman who had mild COVID-19 (a few samples of this study predate the infection). Cell type and time point are not known. The sequencing input was PBMCs or a T cell subset sorted from them (not recorded which). The CDR3 spells CASSFSQGLNTIYF. The CDR3 DNA sequence: TGTGCCAGCAGCTTTTCCCAGGGGTTAAACACCATATATTTT.